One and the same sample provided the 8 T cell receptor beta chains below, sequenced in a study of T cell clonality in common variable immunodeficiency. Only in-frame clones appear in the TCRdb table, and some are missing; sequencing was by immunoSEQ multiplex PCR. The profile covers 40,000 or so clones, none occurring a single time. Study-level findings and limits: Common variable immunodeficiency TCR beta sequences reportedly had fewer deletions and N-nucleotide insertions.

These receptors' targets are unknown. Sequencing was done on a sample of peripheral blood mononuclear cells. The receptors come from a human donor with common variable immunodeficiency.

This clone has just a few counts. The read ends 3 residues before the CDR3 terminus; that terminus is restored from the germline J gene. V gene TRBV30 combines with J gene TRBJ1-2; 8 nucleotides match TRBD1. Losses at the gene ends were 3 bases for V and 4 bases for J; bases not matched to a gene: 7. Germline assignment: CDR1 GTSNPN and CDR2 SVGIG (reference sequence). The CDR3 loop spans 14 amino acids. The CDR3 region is CAWSGQGPAYGYTF. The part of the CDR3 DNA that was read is TGTGCCTGGAGCGGACAGGGACCCGCCTATGGC.

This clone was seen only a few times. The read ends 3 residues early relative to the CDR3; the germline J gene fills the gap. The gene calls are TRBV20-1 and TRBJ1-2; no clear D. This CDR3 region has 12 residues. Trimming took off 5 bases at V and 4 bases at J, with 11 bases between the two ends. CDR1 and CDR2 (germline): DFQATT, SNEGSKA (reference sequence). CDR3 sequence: CSASDGLYGYTF. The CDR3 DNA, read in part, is TGCAGTGCTTCAGACGGACTCTATGGC.

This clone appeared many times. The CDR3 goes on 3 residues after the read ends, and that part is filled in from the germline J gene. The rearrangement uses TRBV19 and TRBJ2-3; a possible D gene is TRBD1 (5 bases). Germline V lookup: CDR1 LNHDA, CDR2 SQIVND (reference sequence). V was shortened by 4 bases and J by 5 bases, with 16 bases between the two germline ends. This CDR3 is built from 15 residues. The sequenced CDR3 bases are TGTGCCAGTAGTAGGGGCCTTTCCTGGGGAGATACG. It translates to CASSRGLSWGDT. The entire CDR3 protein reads CASSRGLSWGDTQYF. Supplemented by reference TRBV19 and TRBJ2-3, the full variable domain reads DGGITQSPKYLFRKEGQNVTLSCEQNLNHDAMYWYRQDPGQGLRLIYYSQIVNDFQKGDIAEGYSVSREKKESFPLTVTSAQKNPTAFYLCASSRGLSWGDTQYFGPGTRLTVL.

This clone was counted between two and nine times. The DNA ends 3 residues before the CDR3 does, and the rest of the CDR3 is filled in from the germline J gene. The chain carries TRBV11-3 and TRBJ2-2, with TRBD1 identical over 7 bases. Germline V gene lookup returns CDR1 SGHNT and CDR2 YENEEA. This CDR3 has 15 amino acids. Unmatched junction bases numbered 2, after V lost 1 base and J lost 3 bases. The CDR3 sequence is CASSLGQGDTGELFF. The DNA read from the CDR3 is TGTGCCAGCAGCTTAGGCCAGGGGGACACCGGGGAG.

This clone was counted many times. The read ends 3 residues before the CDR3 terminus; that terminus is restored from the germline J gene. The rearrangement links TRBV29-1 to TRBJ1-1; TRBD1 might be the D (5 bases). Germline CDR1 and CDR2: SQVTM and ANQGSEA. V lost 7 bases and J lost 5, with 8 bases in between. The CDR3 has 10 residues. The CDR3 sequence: CSGGETEAFF. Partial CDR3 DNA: TGCAGCGGAGGGGAGACTGAA.

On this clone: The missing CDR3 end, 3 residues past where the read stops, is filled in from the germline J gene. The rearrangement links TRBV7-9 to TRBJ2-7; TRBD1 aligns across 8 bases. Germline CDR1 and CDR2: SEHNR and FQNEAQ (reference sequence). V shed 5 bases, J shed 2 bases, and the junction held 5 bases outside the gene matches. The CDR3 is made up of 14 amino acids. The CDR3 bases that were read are TGTGCCAGCAGCCACCGACAGGGGACCTACGAG. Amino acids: CASSHRQGTYE. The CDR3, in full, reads CASSHRQGTYEQYF. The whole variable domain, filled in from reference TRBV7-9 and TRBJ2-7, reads DTGVSQNPRHKITKRGQNVTFRCDPISEHNRLYWYRQTLGQGPEFLTYFQNEAQLEKSRLLSDRFSAERPKGSFSTLEIQRTEQGDSAMYLCASSHRQGTYEQYFGPGTRLTVT.

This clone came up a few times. The CDR3 reads CASRAGGASYGYTF. Partial CDR3 DNA: TGTGCCAGCAGGGCAGGGGGCGCCTCCTATGGC. V usage is TRBV11-2 and J usage is TRBJ1-2; TRBD1 matches at 8 bases. The read terminates 3 residues ahead of where the CDR3 ends, so the germline J gene completes it. The germline V gene encodes CDR1 SGHAT and CDR2 FQNNGV. The junction had 7 bases not matched to a gene; V was cut back by 6 bases and J by 4 bases. The CDR3 consists of 14 residues.

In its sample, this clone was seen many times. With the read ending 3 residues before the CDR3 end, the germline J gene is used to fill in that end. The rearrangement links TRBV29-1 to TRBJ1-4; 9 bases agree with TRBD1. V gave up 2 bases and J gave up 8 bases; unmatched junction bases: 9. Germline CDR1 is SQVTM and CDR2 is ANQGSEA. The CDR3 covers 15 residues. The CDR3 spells CSVEWGGQGGEKLFF. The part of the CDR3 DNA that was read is TGCAGCGTTGAATGGGGGGGACAGGGAGGCGAAAAA.